This TCR beta chain was profiled in a study of CD8 T cells in ankylosing spondylitis. Points from the study as a whole: Earlier studies detected some motif variants in reactive arthritis synovial fluid and blood.

Details on this clonotype: Its cognate antigen is unknown.

V lost 5 bases to trimming and J lost 6 bases, with 5 bases between them. There are 11 residues in the CDR3. Germline V gene data show CDR1 as SGHAT and CDR2 as FQNNGV. TCRdb passed the 5' RACE reads through MiXCR, listing each CDR3 protein once. The sample has roughly 180,000 distinct CDR3 sequences, around 13% seen once; the top ten hold about 15%. The sequencing input was blood, either unsorted or a sorted T cell fraction (not recorded which). The TCR originated in a male donor with ankylosing spondylitis or in good health (not recorded which). The genes are TRBV11-2 and TRBJ2-1; D call uncertain. CDR3 sequence reads: CASSRTNEQFF. The CDR3 DNA sequence: TGTGCCAGCAGCCGGACCAATGAGCAGTTCTTC.